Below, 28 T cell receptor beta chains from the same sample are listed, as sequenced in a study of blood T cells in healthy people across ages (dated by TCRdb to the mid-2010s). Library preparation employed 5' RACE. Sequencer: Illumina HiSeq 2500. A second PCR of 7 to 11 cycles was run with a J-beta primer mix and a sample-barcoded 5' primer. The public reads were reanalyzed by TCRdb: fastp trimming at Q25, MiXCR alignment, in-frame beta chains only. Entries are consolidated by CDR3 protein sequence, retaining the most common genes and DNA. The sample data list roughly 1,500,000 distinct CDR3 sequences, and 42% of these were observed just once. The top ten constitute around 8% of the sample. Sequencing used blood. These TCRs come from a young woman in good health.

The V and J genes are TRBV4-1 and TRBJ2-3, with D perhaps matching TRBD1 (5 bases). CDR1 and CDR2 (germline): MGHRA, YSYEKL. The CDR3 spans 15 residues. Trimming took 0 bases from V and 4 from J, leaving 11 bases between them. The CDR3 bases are TGCGCCAGCAGCCAAGATCACCAGGGCGCAGATACGCAGTATTTT. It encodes CASSQDHQGADTQYF.

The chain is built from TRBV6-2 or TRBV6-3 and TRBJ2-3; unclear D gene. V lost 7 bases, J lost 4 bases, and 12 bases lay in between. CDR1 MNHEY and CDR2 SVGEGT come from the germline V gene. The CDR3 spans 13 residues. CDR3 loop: CASTRPAPDTQYF. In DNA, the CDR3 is TGTGCCAGCACGAGGCCGGCCCCAGATACGCAGTATTTT.

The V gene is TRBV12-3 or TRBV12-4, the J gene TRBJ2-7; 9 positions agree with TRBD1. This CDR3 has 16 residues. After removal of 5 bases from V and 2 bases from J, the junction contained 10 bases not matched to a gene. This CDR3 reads CASSIRQGGSPYEQYF. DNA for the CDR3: TGTGCCAGCAGTATACGACAGGGGGGCTCCCCCTACGAGCAGTACTTC.

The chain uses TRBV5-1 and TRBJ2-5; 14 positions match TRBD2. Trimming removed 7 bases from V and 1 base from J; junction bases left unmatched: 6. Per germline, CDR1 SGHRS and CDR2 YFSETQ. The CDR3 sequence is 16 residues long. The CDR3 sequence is CASGGTSGGPQETQYF. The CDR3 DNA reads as TGCGCCAGCGGCGGGACTAGCGGGGGTCCCCAAGAGACCCAGTACTTC. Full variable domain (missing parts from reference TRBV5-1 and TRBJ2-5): KAGVTQTPRYLIKTRGQQVTLSCSPISGHRSVSWYQQTPGQGLQFLFEYFSETQRNKGNFPGRFSGRQFSNSRSEMNVSTLELGDSALYLCASGGTSGGPQETQYFGPGTRLLVL.

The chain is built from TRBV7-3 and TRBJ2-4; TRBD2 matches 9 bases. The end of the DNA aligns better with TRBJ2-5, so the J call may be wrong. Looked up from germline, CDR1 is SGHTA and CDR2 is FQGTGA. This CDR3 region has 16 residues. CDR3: CASSLNMAGGQETQYF. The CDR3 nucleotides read TGTGCCAGCAGCTTAAATATGGCGGGGGGGCAAGAGACCCAGTACTTC.

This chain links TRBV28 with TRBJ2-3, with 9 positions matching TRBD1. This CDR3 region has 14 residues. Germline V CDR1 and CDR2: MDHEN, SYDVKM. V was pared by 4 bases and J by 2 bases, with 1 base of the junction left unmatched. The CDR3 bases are TGTGCCAGCAGTTGGGACAGGGCCACAGATACGCAGTATTTT. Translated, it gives CASSWDRATDTQYF.

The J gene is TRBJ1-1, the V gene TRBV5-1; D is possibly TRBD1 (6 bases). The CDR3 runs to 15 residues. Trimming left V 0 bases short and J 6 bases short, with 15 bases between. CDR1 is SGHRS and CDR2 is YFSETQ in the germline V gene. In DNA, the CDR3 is TGCGCCAGCAGCTTGGGTACAGGGTGGGACGCTGAAGCTTTCTTT. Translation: CASSLGTGWDAEAFF.

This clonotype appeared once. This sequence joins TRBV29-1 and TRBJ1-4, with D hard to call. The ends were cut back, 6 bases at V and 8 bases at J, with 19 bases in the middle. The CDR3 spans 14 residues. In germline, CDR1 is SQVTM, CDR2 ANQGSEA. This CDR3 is CSVHGKETGEKLFF. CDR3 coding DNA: TGCAGCGTACACGGGAAAGAAACTGGGGAAAAACTGTTTTTT.

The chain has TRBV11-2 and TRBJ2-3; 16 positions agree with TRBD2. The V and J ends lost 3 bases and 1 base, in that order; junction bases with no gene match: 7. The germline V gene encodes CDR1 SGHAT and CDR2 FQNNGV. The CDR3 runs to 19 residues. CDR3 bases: TGTGCCAGCAGCTTGGGACAGGGGACTAGCGGGAGGGGCACAGATACGCAGTATTTT. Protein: CASSLGQGTSGRGTDTQYF.

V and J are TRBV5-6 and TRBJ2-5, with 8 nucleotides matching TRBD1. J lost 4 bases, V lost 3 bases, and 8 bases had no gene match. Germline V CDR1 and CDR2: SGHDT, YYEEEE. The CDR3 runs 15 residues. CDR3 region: CASSSNTGGPETQYF. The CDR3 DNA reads TGTGCCAGCAGCTCGAATACAGGGGGGCCAGAGACCCAGTACTTC.

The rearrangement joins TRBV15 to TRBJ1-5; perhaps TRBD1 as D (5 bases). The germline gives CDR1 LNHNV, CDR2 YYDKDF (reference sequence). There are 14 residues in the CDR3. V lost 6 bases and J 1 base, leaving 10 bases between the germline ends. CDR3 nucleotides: TGTGCCACCAGGATCCGGGACAGCAATCAGCCCCAGCATTTT. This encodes CATRIRDSNQPQHF.

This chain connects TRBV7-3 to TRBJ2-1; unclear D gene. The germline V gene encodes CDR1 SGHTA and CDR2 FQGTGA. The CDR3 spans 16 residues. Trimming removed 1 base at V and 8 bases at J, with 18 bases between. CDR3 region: CASSLKDGVGYDEQFF. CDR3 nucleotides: TGTGCCAGCAGCTTAAAAGATGGTGTGGGTTACGATGAGCAGTTCTTC. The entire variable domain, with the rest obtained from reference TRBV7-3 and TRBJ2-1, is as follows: GAGVSQTPSNKVTEKGKYVELRCDPISGHTALYWYRQSLGQGPEFLIYFQGTGAADDSGLPNDRFFAVRPEGSVSTLKIQRTERGDSAVYLCASSLKDGVGYDEQFFGPGTRLTVL.

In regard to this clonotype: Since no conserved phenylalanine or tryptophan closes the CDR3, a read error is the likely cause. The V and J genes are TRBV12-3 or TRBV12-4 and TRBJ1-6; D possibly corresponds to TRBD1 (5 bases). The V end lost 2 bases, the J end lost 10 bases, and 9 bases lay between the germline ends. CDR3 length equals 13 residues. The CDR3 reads CASSLRWGSPLHS. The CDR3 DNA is TGTGCCAGCAGTTTAAGGTGGGGCTCACCCCTCCACTCT.

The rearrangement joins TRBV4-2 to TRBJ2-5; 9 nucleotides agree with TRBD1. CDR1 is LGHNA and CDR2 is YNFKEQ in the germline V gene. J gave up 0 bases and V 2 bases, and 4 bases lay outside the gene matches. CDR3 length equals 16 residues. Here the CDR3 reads CASSQTGQGYQETQYF. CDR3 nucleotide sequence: TGTGCCAGCAGCCAAACGGGACAGGGATACCAAGAGACCCAGTACTTC.

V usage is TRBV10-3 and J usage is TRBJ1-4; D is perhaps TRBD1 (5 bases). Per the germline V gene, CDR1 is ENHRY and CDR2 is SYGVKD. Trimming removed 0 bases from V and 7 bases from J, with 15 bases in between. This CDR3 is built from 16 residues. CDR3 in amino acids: CAISESIGDGREKLFF. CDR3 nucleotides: TGTGCCATCAGTGAGTCGATCGGGGACGGACGTGAAAAACTGTTTTTT.

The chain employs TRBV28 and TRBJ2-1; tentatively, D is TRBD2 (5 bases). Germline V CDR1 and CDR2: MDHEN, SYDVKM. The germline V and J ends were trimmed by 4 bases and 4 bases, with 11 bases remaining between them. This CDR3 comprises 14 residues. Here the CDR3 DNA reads TGTGCCAGCAGTTCCCGGGGAGAGTACAATGAGCAGTTCTTC. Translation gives CASSSRGEYNEQFF. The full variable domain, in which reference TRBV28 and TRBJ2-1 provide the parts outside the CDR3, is DVKVTQSSRYLVKRTGEKVFLECVQDMDHENMFWYRQDPGLGLRLIYFSYDVKMKEKGDIPEGYSVSREKKERFSLILESASTNQTSMYLCASSSRGEYNEQFFGPGTRLTVL.

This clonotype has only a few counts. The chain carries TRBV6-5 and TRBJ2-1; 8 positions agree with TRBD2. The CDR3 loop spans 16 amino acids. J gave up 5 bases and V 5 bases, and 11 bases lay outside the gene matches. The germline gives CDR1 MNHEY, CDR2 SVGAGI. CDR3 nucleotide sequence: TGTGCCAGCAGTCCACACCGGACTAGCAAGGACAATGAGCAGTTCTTC. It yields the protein CASSPHRTSKDNEQFF.

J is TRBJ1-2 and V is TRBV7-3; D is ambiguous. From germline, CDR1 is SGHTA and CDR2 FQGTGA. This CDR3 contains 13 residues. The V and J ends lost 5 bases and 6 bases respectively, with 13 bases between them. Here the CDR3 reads CASSPFPGDGYTF. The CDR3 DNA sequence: TGTGCCAGCAGCCCTTTCCCCGGGGATGGCTACACCTTC.

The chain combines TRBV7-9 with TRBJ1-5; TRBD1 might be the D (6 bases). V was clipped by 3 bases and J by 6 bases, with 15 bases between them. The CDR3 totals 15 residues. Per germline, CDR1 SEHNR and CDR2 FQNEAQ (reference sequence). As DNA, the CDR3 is TGTGCCAGCAGCTTGGGGACAAGGGGTGGTCAGCCCCAGCATTTT. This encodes CASSLGTRGGQPQHF.

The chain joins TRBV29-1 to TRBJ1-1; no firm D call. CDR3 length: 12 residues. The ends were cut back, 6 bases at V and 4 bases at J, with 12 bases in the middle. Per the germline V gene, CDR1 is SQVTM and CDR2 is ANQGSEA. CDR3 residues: CSVSDTGTEAFF. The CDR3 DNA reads TGCAGCGTGAGCGATACGGGCACTGAAGCTTTCTTT.

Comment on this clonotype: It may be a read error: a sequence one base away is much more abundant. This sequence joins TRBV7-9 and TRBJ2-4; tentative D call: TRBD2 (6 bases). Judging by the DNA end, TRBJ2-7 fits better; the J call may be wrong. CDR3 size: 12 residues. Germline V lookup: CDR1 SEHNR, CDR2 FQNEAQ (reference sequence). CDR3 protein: CASSGGGCEQYF. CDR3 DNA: TGTGCCAGCAGCGGTGGGGGGTGCGAGCAGTACTTC.

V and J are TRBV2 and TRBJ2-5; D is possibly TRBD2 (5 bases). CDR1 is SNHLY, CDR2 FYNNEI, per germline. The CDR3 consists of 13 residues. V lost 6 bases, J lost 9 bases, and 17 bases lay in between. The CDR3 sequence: CASSSTRAMAQYF. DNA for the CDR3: TGTGCCAGCAGCTCCACTAGGGCGATGGCCCAGTACTTC.

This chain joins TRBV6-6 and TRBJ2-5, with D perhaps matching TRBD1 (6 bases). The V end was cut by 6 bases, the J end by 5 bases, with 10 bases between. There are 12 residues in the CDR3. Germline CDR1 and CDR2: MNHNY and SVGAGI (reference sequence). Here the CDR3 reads CASSDRRETQYF. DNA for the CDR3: TGTGCCAGCAGCGACAGGAGGGAGACCCAGTACTTC.

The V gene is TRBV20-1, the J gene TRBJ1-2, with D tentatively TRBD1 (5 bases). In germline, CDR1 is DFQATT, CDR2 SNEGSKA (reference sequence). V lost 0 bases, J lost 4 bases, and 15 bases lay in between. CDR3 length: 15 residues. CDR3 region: CSAREPSGRSYGYTF. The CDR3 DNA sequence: TGCAGTGCTAGAGAACCTTCAGGGAGGAGCTATGGCTACACCTTC.

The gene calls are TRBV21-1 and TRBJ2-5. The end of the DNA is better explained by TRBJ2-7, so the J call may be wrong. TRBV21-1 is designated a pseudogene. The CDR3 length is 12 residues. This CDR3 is CASSNLDGEQYF. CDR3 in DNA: TGTGCCAGCAGCAATCTCGACGGCGAGCAGTACTTC.

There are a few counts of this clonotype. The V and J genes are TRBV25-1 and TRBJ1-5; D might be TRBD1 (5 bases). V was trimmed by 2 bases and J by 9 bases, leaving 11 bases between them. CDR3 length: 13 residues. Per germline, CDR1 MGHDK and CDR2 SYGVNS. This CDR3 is CASSEVGGVPQHF. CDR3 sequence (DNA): TGTGCCAGCAGTGAAGTGGGGGGAGTGCCCCAGCATTTT.

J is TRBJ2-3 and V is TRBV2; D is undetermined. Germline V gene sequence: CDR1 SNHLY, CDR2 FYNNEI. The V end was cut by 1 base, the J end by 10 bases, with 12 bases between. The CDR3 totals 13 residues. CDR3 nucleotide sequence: TGTGCCAGCAGTGAAGGGGCGCCCGGTGCGCAGTATTTT. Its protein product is CASSEGAPGAQYF.

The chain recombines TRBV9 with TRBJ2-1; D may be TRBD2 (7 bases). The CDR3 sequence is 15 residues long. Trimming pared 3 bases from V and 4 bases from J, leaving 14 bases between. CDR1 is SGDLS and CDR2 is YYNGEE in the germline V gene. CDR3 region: CASSGGAGDYNEQFF. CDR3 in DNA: TGTGCCAGCAGCGGGGGGGCGGGGGATTACAATGAGCAGTTCTTC. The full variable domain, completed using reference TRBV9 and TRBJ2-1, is DSGVTQTPKHLITATGQRVTLRCSPRSGDLSVYWYQQSLDQGLQFLIQYYNGEERAKGNILERFSAQQFPDLHSELNLSSLELGDSALYFCASSGGAGDYNEQFFGPGTRLTVL.